The 10 T cell receptor beta chains listed next were all sequenced from one sample in a study of T cells after yellow fever vaccination. TCRdb reprocessed the 5' RACE reads via MiXCR and lists one record per CDR3 protein. This sample has 450,000 to 550,000 distinct CDR3 sequences; roughly 21% occur once, and the top ten carry 13% to 15%. The source material was PBMCs, sampled 15 days after the yellow fever booster vaccination. These receptors originate from a man between 25 and 39 years old who received the YFV17D yellow fever vaccine.

J is TRBJ2-7 and V is TRBV6-1, with D perhaps TRBD2 (5 bases). The CDR3 covers 16 residues. The germline V gene encodes CDR1 MNHNS and CDR2 SASEGT. V was trimmed by 4 bases and J by 0 bases, leaving 16 bases between them. CDR3 region: CASSAVSDTASYEQYF. CDR3 bases: TGTGCCAGCAGTGCGGTTAGCGATACTGCCTCCTACGAGCAGTACTTC.

The V and J genes are TRBV3-1 and TRBJ2-7; tentatively, D is TRBD1 or TRBD2 (6 bases each). The germline V and J ends were trimmed by 3 bases and 7 bases, with 13 bases remaining between them. Looked up from germline, CDR1 is LGHDT and CDR2 is YNNKEL (reference sequence). This CDR3 has 13 residues. CDR3 in DNA: TGTGCCAGCAGCCAGAGGGGGGCGGGGGAGCAGTACTTC. Its translation: CASSQRGAGEQYF.

The CDR3 spells CAWGRGGPDTQYF. The CDR3 coding sequence is TGTGCCTGGGGACGCGGTGGGCCAGATACGCAGTATTTT. This chain joins TRBV30 and TRBJ2-3; no clear D gene. V was pared by 5 bases and J by 4 bases, with 13 bases between. This CDR3 has 13 residues. Germline-derived CDR1 and CDR2 are GTSNPN and SVGIG (reference sequence). The whole variable domain, remainder taken from reference TRBV30 and TRBJ2-3, is SQTIHQWPATLVQPVGSPLSLECTVEGTSNPNLYWYRQAAGRGLQLLFYSVGIGQISSEVPQNLSASRPQDRQFILSSKKLLLSDSGFYLCAWGRGGPDTQYFGPGTRLTVL.

The chain links TRBV12-3 or TRBV12-4 to TRBJ2-7; D is ambiguous. Trimming left V 2 bases short and J 6 bases short, with 8 bases between. This CDR3 has 12 amino acids. CDR3 nucleotides: TGTGCCAGCAGTTTAACAGCTCCCGAGCAGTACTTC. Translation: CASSLTAPEQYF.

The sample holds a few counts of this clonotype. The genes are TRBV29-1 and TRBJ2-1; 8 bases agree with TRBD1. V was pared by 7 bases and J by 3 bases, with 8 bases of the junction left unmatched. The CDR3 spans 14 residues. Germline assignment: CDR1 SQVTM and CDR2 ANQGSEA. The CDR3 DNA reads TGCAGCGGGTCCCGGACAGGGTTCTACAATGAGCAGTTCTTC. Translation gives CSGSRTGFYNEQFF.

This clonotype was recorded a few times. The V and J genes are TRBV10-3 and TRBJ1-5; D is possibly TRBD1 (6 bases). Per germline, CDR1 ENHRY and CDR2 SYGVKD. The ends were cut back, 9 bases at V and 3 bases at J, with 15 bases in the middle. The CDR3 is 14 amino acids. CDR3 region: CAIASDSFNQPQHF. The CDR3 DNA follows: TGTGCCATTGCCTCGGACAGCTTCAATCAGCCCCAGCATTTT.

The V and J genes are TRBV10-3 and TRBJ2-3, with D uncertain. The V gene lost 2 bases and the J gene lost 4 bases, with 10 bases spanning the gap. Germline loops: CDR1 ENHRY, CDR2 SYGVKD. This CDR3 has 14 amino acids. The CDR3, as DNA: TGTGCCATCAGTGAGCCAGCCCGGGCAGATACGCAGTATTTT. It codes for CAISEPARADTQYF.

The chain is built from TRBV4-1 and TRBJ2-2; no reliable D call. In germline, CDR1 is MGHRA, CDR2 YSYEKL. CDR3 length: 18 amino acids. V lost 2 bases and J 7 bases, leaving 23 bases between the germline ends. CDR3 in amino acids: CASSQRRNGRRAFGELFF. The CDR3 DNA is TGCGCCAGCAGCCAACGAAGGAACGGACGCCGCGCTTTCGGGGAGCTGTTTTTT.

Only a few counts were recorded for this clonotype. V and J are TRBV6-2 or TRBV6-3 and TRBJ1-6; weak D call: TRBD1 (6 bases). There are 15 residues in the CDR3. The V end lost 2 bases, the J end lost 8 bases, and 13 bases lay between the germline ends. In germline, CDR1 is MNHEY, CDR2 SVGEGT. The CDR3, as DNA: TGTGCCAGCAGTTACATCTCGGACAGATATTCACCCCTCCACTTT. This gives the protein CASSYISDRYSPLHF.

The genes are TRBV24-1 and TRBJ2-2; D is undetermined. The CDR3 covers 14 residues. Trimming removed 9 bases at V and 6 bases at J, with 16 bases between. CDR1 is KGHDR and CDR2 is SFDVKD in the germline V gene. The CDR3 region has the DNA TGTGCCACCTGCCCTACAGAAACCCCCGGGGAGCTGTTTTTT. This codes for CATCPTETPGELFF.